This TCR beta chain was identified in a study of blood T cell repertoires in COVID-19. With V trimmed by 4 bases and J by 2 bases, 10 bases remained unmatched. The germline CDR1 and CDR2 sequences are MGHRA and YSYEKL. CDR3 length equals 16 residues. As processed by the authors: Amplification with reference gene primers provided the estimates of nucleated cell counts. Using immunoSEQ multiplex PCR, the repertoire was profiled, and TCRdb retains in-frame clones only, with some absent. V, J and clone size were drawn from that table, and D and trimming were deduced from the DNA. In the table there are about 190,000 clones, 75% to 90% of which are singletons. For this clone: The same CDR3 can be traced to other DNA sequences in this sample.

What was sequenced was peripheral blood. The chain links TRBV4-1 to TRBJ2-5; 7 nucleotides align to TRBD1. This clonotype was sampled from a middle-aged woman with acute or convalescent COVID-19. The CDR3 nucleotides read TGCGCCAGCAGCCGACGCATAGACAGGGATCAAGAGACCCAGTACTTC. This sequence encodes CASSRRIDRDQETQYF.